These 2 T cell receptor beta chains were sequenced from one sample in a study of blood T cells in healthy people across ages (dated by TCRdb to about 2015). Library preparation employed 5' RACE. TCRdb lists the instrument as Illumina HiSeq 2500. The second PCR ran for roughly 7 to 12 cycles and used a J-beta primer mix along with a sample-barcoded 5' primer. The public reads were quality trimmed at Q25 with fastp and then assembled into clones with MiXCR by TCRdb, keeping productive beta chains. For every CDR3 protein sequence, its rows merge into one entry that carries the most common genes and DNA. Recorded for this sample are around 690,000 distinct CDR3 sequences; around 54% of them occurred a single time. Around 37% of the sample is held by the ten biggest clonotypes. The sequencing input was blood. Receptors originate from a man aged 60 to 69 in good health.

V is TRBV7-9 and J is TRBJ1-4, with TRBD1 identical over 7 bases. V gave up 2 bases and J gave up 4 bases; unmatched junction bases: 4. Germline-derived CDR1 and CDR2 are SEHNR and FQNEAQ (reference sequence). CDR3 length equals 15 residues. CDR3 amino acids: CASSLRGQINEKLFF. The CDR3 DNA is TGTGCCAGCAGCTTACGGGGACAGATTAATGAAAAACTGTTTTTT.

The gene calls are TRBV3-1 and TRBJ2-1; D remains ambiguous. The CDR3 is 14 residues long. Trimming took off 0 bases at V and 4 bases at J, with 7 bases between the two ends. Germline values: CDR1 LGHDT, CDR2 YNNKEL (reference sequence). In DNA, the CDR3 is TGTGCCAGCAGCCAAGAAACCCATTACAATGAGCAGTTCTTC. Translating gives CASSQETHYNEQFF.